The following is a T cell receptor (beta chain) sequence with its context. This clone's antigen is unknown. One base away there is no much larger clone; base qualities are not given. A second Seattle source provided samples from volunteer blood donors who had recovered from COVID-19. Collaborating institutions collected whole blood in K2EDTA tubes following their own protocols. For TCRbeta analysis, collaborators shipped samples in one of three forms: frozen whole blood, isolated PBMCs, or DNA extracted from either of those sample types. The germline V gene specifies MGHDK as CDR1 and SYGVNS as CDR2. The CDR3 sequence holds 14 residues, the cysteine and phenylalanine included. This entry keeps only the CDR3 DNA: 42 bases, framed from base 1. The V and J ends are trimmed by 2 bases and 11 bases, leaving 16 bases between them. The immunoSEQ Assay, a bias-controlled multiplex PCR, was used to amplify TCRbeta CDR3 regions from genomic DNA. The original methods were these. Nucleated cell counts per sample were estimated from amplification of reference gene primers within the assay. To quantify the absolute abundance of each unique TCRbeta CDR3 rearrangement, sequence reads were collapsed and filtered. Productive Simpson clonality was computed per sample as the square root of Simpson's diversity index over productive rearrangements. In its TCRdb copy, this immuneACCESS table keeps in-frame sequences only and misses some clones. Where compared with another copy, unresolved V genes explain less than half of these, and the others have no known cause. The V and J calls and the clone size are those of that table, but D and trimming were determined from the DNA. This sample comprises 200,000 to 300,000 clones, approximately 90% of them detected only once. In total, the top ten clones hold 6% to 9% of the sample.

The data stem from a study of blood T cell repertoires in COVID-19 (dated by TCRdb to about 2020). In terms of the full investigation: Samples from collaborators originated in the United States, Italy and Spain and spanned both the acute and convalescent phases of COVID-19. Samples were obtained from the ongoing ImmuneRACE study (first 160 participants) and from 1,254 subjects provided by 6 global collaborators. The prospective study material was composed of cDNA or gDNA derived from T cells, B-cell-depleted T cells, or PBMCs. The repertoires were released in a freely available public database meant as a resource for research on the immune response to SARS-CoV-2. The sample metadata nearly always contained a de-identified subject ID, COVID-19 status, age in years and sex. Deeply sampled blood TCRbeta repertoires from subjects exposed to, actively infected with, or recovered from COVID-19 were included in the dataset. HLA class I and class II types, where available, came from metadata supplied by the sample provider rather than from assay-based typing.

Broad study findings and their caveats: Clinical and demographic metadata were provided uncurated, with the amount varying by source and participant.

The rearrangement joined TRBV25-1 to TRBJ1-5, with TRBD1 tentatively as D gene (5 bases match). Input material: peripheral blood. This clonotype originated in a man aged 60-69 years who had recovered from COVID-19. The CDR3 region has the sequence CASSEGQGAWAQHF. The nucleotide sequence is TGTGCCAGCAGTGAAGGCCAGGGCGCCTGGGCCCAGCATTTT.